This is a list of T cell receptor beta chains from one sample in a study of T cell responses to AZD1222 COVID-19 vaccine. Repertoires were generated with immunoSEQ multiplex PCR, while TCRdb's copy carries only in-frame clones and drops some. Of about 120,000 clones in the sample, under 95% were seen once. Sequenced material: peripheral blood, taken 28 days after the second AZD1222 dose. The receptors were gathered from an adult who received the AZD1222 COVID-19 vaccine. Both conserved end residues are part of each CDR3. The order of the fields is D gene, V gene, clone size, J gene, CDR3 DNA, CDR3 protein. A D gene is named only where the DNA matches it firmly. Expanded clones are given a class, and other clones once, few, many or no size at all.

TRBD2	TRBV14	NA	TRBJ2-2	TGTGCCAGCAGCCCAGGGACTAGCGGATCGAACACCGGGGAGCTGTTTTTT	CASSPGTSGSNTGELFF
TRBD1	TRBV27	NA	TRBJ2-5	TGTGCCAGCAGCCCGGGACAGGGCGTGACCCAGTACTTC	CASSPGQGVTQYF
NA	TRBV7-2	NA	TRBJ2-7	TGTGCCAGCAGCCCCCGGGGGTACACGAACTACGAGCAGTACTTC	CASSPRGYTNYEQYF
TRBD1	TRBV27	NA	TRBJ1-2	TGTGCCAGCAGTCCCCTAGGGACAGGGGGTAAGGGCTACACCTTC	CASSPLGTGGKGYTF
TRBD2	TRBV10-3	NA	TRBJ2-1	TGTGCCACCGGACTAGCGGGAGCGGGCTCCTACAATGAGCAGTTCTTC	CATGLAGAGSYNEQFF
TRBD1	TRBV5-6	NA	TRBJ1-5	TGTGCCAGCAGGTCACGCTGGGACAGTAGGGTTTATAGCAATCAGCCCCAGCATTTT	CASRSRWDSRVYSNQPQHF
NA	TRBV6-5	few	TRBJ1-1	TGTGCCAGCGGACTGAACAGTCTACCTGAAGCTTTCTTT	CASGLNSLPEAFF
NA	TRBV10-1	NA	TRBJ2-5	TGCGCCAGCAGTGAAGCCGGGAGCAGGAAAGAGACCCAGTACTTC	CASSEAGSRKETQYF
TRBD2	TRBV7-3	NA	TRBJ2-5	TGTGCCAGCAGCCCTAGCGGGAGAGGAGAGACCCAGTACTTC	CASSPSGRGETQYF
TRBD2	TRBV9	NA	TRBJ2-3	TGTGCCAGCAGCGTAGTTGCGGGAGGGCCCTCAGATACGCAGTATTTT	CASSVVAGGPSDTQYF
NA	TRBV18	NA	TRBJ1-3	TGTGCCAGCTCTGAGGTTACGGAAAACACCATATATTTT	CASSEVTENTIYF
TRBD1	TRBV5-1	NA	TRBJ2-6	TGCGCCAGCAGCTTGGTGGGGCAGGGGGCCATCTCTGGGGCCAACGTCCTGACTTTC	CASSLVGQGAISGANVLTF
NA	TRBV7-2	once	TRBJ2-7	TGTGCCAGCAGCTTATTGGGGGAAAGAAGGTACTTC	CASSLLGERRYF